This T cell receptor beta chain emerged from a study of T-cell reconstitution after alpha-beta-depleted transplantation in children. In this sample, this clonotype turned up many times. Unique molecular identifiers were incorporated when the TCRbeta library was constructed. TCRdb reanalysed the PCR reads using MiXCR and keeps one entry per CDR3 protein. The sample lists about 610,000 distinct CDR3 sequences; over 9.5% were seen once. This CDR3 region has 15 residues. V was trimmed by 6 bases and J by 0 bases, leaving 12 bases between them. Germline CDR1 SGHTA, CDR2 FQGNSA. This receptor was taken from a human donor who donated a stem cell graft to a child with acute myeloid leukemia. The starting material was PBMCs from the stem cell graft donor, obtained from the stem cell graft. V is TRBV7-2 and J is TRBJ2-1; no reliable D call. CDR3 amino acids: CASRMSVSSYNEQFF. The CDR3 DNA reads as TGTGCCAGCAGGATGAGCGTCAGCTCCTACAATGAGCAGTTCTTC.